A single sample is the source of the 31 T cell receptor beta chains below, sequenced in a study of blood T cell repertoires in COVID-19. Assay: immunoSEQ multiplex PCR; the TCRdb copy retains only in-frame clones and omits some. The data hold 150,000 to 200,000 clones, with around four fifths observed a single time. Specimen: PBMCs or T cells enriched from blood (not recorded which). The receptors here all came from a woman aged 50 to 60 who had recovered from COVID-19.

This chain links TRBV7-8 with TRBJ1-2, with D perhaps matching TRBD1 (5 bases). The germline V gene encodes CDR1 SGHVS and CDR2 FQNEAQ. Deletions cut 8 bases from V and 0 bases from J, with 10 bases between. The CDR3 runs 13 residues. The CDR3 loop is CASRPGANYGYTF. The CDR3 bases are TGTGCCAGCCGACCGGGGGCTAACTATGGCTACACCTTC.

The gene calls are TRBV9 and TRBJ2-7; D unresolved. This CDR3 has 14 residues. The germline V and J ends were trimmed by 4 bases and 3 bases, with 14 bases remaining between them. Germline CDR1 is SGDLS and CDR2 is YYNGEE. In nucleotides, the CDR3 is TGTGCCAGCAGCCCCAGGAACGCCGACTACGAGCAGTACTTC. Protein: CASSPRNADYEQYF.

The J gene is TRBJ2-7, the V gene TRBV21-1; the D segment call TRBD2 is taken from the table without a DNA check. TRBV21-1 is classified as a pseudogene. This CDR3 has 18 amino acids. CDR3 sequence: CASSKEGSGRPNSYEQYF. Written as DNA, the CDR3 is TGTGCCAGCAGCAAAGAGGGTAGCGGGAGGCCCAACTCCTACGAGCAGTACTTC.

V gene TRBV7-2 combines with J gene TRBJ1-1, with D possibly TRBD1 on 5 matching bases. The CDR3 has 15 residues. CDR1 and CDR2 (germline): SGHTA, FQGNSA. Trimming removed 6 bases from V and 4 bases from J, with 18 bases in between. The CDR3 DNA is TGTGCCAGCAGACCCACAGGAAACGTAGGCACTGAAGCTTTCTTT. Its translation is CASRPTGNVGTEAFF.

The chain uses TRBV7-9 and TRBJ1-2; D is perhaps TRBD1 (6 bases). This CDR3 is built from 13 residues. The ends were cut back, 1 base at V and 3 bases at J, with 6 bases in the middle. Germline CDR1 is SEHNR and CDR2 is FQNEAQ (reference sequence). Here the CDR3 reads CASSLGTDYGYTF. The DNA of the CDR3 is TGTGCCAGCAGCTTAGGGACAGACTATGGCTACACCTTC. Full variable domain (rest looked up from reference TRBV7-9 and TRBJ1-2): DTGVSQNPRHKITKRGQNVTFRCDPISEHNRLYWYRQTLGQGPEFLTYFQNEAQLEKSRLLSDRFSAERPKGSFSTLEIQRTEQGDSAMYLCASSLGTDYGYTFGSGTRLTVV.

The chain combines TRBV5-4 with TRBJ2-2; unclear D gene. The CDR3 runs 16 residues. Germline assignment: CDR1 SGHNT and CDR2 YYREEE (reference sequence). V shed 0 bases and J shed 0 bases, with 9 bases lying between them. In nucleotides, the CDR3 is TGTGCCAGCAGCTTGGGGCAGCGTACGAACACCGGGGAGCTGTTTTTT. It yields the protein CASSLGQRTNTGELFF. The variable domain in full, completed from reference TRBV5-4 and TRBJ2-2, reads ETGVTQSPTHLIKTRGQQVTLRCSSQSGHNTVSWYQQALGQGPQFIFQYYREEENGRGNFPPRFSGLQFPNYSSELNVNALELDDSALYLCASSLGQRTNTGELFFGEGSRLTVL.

As for this clone: The sample carries other DNA sequences with the same CDR3. The genes are TRBV30 and TRBJ2-1; 8 bases map to TRBD2. Germline trimming cut 1 base from V and 0 bases from J; bases unmatched to any gene: 5. The CDR3 totals 16 residues. Germline CDR1 and CDR2: GTSNPN and SVGIG (reference sequence). For the CDR3, the DNA is TGTGCCTGGAGTGGTCTAGCGGGCAGCTCCTACAATGAGCAGTTCTTC. As protein: CAWSGLAGSSYNEQFF. The whole variable domain, filled in from reference TRBV30 and TRBJ2-1, reads SQTIHQWPATLVQPVGSPLSLECTVEGTSNPNLYWYRQAAGRGLQLLFYSVGIGQISSEVPQNLSASRPQDRQFILSSKKLLLSDSGFYLCAWSGLAGSSYNEQFFGPGTRLTVL.

This sequence joins TRBV6-5 and TRBJ2-7, with 9 positions matching TRBD2. CDR1 is MNHEY and CDR2 is SVGAGI in the germline V gene. The V and J ends lost 6 bases and 1 base, in that order; junction bases with no gene match: 7. The CDR3 has 15 amino acids. The CDR3 DNA sequence: TGTGCCAGCAGGCACAGCGGGAGGTCTTCCTACGAGCAGTACTTC. The encoded protein is CASRHSGRSSYEQYF.

This clone occurred many times. The gene calls are TRBV28 and TRBJ2-7, with 9 bases fitting TRBD1. Germline CDR1 MDHEN, CDR2 SYDVKM. The junction had 4 bases not matched to a gene; V was cut back by 6 bases and J by 1 base. The CDR3 spans 14 residues. In DNA, the CDR3 is TGTGCCAGCAGGCGGGACAGGGTATCCTACGAGCAGTACTTC. It yields the protein CASRRDRVSYEQYF. The full variable domain, in which reference TRBV28 and TRBJ2-7 provide the parts outside the CDR3, is DVKVTQSSRYLVKRTGEKVFLECVQDMDHENMFWYRQDPGLGLRLIYFSYDVKMKEKGDIPEGYSVSREKKERFSLILESASTNQTSMYLCASRRDRVSYEQYFGPGTRLTVT.

The chain employs TRBV7-8 and TRBJ1-5; D perhaps matches TRBD1 (5 bases). Trimming shortened V by 1 base and J by 4 bases, and 14 bases separated the two germline ends. There are 16 residues in the CDR3. The germline CDR1 and CDR2 sequences are SGHVS and FQNEAQ. CDR3 nucleotide sequence: TGTGCCAGCAGCTTAGAACCTCAGGGAGGAAATCAGCCCCAGCATTTT. It codes for CASSLEPQGGNQPQHF.

This sequence joins TRBV6-5 and TRBJ2-7; 7 bases are a match to TRBD1. Germline V lookup: CDR1 MNHEY, CDR2 SVGAGI. The CDR3 runs to 15 residues. V gave up 6 bases and J gave up 0 bases; unmatched junction bases: 8. For the CDR3, the DNA is TGTGCCAGCAGCTACGGGACAGAGAGCTCCTACGAGCAGTACTTC. Amino acid sequence: CASSYGTESSYEQYF.

The rearrangement joins TRBV5-6 to TRBJ2-7; 10 nucleotides agree with TRBD2. V lost 4 bases and J lost 9; bases outside the gene matches: 13. CDR1 SGHDT and CDR2 YYEEEE come from the germline V gene. CDR3 length equals 15 residues. Here the CDR3 DNA reads TGTGCCAGCAGCCCCCCCGGGCTAGCGGGAGTAGGGCAGTACTTC. It is translated as CASSPPGLAGVGQYF.

J is TRBJ1-5 and V is TRBV4-1; the match to TRBD1 covers 12 bases. Looked up from germline, CDR1 is MGHRA and CDR2 is YSYEKL. V gave up 3 bases and J gave up 6 bases; unmatched junction bases: 9. The CDR3 spans 17 residues. The CDR3 DNA sequence: TGCGCCAGCAGCCATGTGGTGGGACAGGGGGCCGGTCAGCCCCAGCATTTT. Its translation is CASSHVVGQGAGQPQHF.

This sequence joins TRBV4-1 and TRBJ2-1; 11 nucleotides line up with TRBD2. This CDR3 is 15 amino acids long. V trimming: 4 bases; J trimming: 10 bases; junction bases outside the gene matches: 9. CDR1 is MGHRA, CDR2 YSYEKL, per germline. The DNA of the CDR3 is TGCGCCAGCAGCCGACAGACTAGCGGGGCAGGGGAGCAGTTCTTC. Its protein is CASSRQTSGAGEQFF.

The V and J genes are TRBV5-4 and TRBJ2-7; perhaps TRBD1 as D (5 bases). V lost 1 base, J lost 2 bases, and 10 bases lay in between. Germline V gene lookup returns CDR1 SGHNT and CDR2 YYREEE (reference sequence). CDR3 size: 14 residues. The CDR3 loop is CASSLSGLAYEQYF. The CDR3 bases are TGTGCCAGCAGCTTGTCAGGGTTGGCCTACGAGCAGTACTTC.

This chain joins TRBV14 and TRBJ1-2; no clear D gene. The CDR3 is made up of 15 amino acids. The germline V gene has CDR1 SGHDN and CDR2 FVKESK. V was shortened by 0 bases and J by 6 bases, with 14 bases between the two germline ends. This CDR3 is CASSQDWTGRDGYTF. The CDR3 region has the DNA TGTGCCAGCAGCCAAGATTGGACGGGGAGGGATGGCTACACCTTC.

The gene calls are TRBV7-8 and TRBJ2-7; a weak D match, TRBD2 (6 bases). With 4 bases removed from V and 3 bases from J, the gap between germline ends came to 19 bases. This CDR3 comprises 16 residues. Germline V gene lookup returns CDR1 SGHVS and CDR2 FQNEAQ. CDR3 in DNA: TGTGCCAGCAGCTCAAATAGCGGTACAGAGGGCTACGAGCAGTACTTC. Residues: CASSSNSGTEGYEQYF.

V and J are TRBV7-2 and TRBJ2-7; 14 bases agree with TRBD2. The germline V gene encodes CDR1 SGHTA and CDR2 FQGNSA. The CDR3 loop spans 15 amino acids. V lost 3 bases, J lost 3 bases, and 1 base stayed unmatched. The CDR3 spells CASSFGTSGGYEQYF. The CDR3 DNA reads as TGTGCCAGCAGCTTCGGGACTAGCGGGGGCTACGAGCAGTACTTC.

The CDR3 DNA is TGTGCCAGCAGCTTAACTAGCGGGAGGTTGTTGACCCAGTACTTC. Its protein is CASSLTSGRLLTQYF. The V gene is TRBV7-9, the J gene TRBJ2-5; 12 nucleotides line up with TRBD2. The CDR3 loop spans 15 amino acids. Germline CDR1 and CDR2: SEHNR and FQNEAQ (reference sequence). The J segment lost 7 bases and the V segment lost 2 bases, leaving 5 bases of the junction unmatched.

There are a few counts of this clone. Other nucleotide sequences from this sample produce the same CDR3. The V and J genes are TRBV5-1 and TRBJ2-5; 9 positions agree with TRBD1. The CDR3 is made up of 14 amino acids. Germline-derived CDR1 and CDR2 are SGHRS and YFSETQ. The J segment lost 5 bases and the V segment lost 4 bases, leaving 6 bases of the junction unmatched. As DNA, the CDR3 is TGCGCCAGCAGCACAGGACAGGGGCAGGAGACCCAGTACTTC. Translation gives CASSTGQGQETQYF.

CDR3 residues: CASSLLRGGLYEAFF. CDR3 coding DNA: TGTGCCAGCAGCTTATTGAGGGGGGGCCTATATGAAGCTTTCTTT. The chain is built from TRBV11-1 and TRBJ1-1; weak D call: TRBD1 (6 bases). Trimming removed 2 bases from V and 7 bases from J, with 17 bases in between. Germline CDR1 is SGHAT and CDR2 is FQDESV (reference sequence). This CDR3 region has 15 residues.

The gene calls are TRBV7-9 and TRBJ1-4, with D possibly TRBD1 on 5 matching bases. V was clipped by 3 bases and J by 5 bases, with 22 bases between them. This CDR3 is 18 amino acids long. Germline V gene sequence: CDR1 SEHNR, CDR2 FQNEAQ (reference sequence). The CDR3 region is CASSFNLGTGDGNEKLFF. CDR3 coding DNA: TGTGCCAGCAGCTTTAATTTGGGTACGGGGGATGGGAATGAAAAACTGTTTTTT.

This chain uses TRBV4-2 with TRBJ2-7; maybe TRBD2 (6 bases). This CDR3 contains 16 residues. Germline V gene sequence: CDR1 LGHNA, CDR2 YNFKEQ. V was pared by 3 bases and J by 3 bases, with 18 bases between. This CDR3 is CASSQSVSGVYYEQYF. CDR3 bases: TGTGCCAGCAGCCAGTCGGTTTCGGGGGTGTACTACGAGCAGTACTTC.

V and J are TRBV27 and TRBJ1-5; D may be TRBD1 (6 bases). This CDR3 region has 19 residues. V lost 3 bases and J 0 bases, leaving 21 bases between the germline ends. CDR1 MNHEY and CDR2 SMNVEV come from the germline V gene (reference sequence). The DNA of the CDR3 is TGTGCCAGCAGTTTTGGGCCCCCACAGGGAATCGATAGCAATCAGCCCCAGCATTTT. Its translation: CASSFGPPQGIDSNQPQHF.

V usage is TRBV6-6 and J usage is TRBJ1-2, with 7 bases aligning to TRBD1. V was pared by 6 bases and J by 6 bases, with 7 bases of the junction left unmatched. The CDR3 consists of 13 residues. Looked up from germline, CDR1 is MNHNY and CDR2 is SVGAGI (reference sequence). The CDR3 spells CASSRDSIDGYTF. As DNA, the CDR3 is TGTGCCAGCAGCAGGGACAGTATCGATGGCTACACCTTC.

The chain has TRBV2 and TRBJ1-2; TRBD1 aligns across 7 bases. Germline V CDR1 and CDR2: SNHLY, FYNNEI. With V trimmed by 9 bases and J by 3 bases, 13 bases remained unmatched. The CDR3 runs 15 residues. CDR3 sequence reads: CARNLDRAKDYGYTF. The CDR3 coding sequence is TGTGCCAGGAACCTCGACAGGGCCAAGGACTATGGCTACACCTTC.

V is TRBV7-6 and J is TRBJ2-6, with D possibly matching TRBD1 (6 bases). The germline CDR1 and CDR2 sequences are SGHVS and FNYEAQ. The CDR3 runs to 16 residues. V was trimmed by 5 bases and J by 0 bases, leaving 11 bases between them. The CDR3 nucleotides read TGTGCCAGCAGCCCGACAGGCCACTCTGGGGCCAACGTCCTGACTTTC. Translated: CASSPTGHSGANVLTF.

The CDR3 reads CASGRTSEYNEQFF. CDR3 in DNA: TGTGCTAGTGGCCGGACTAGCGAATACAATGAGCAGTTCTTC. The chain links TRBV12-5 to TRBJ2-1; the match to TRBD2 covers 9 bases. J lost 4 bases, V lost 6 bases, and 4 bases had no gene match. The CDR3 length is 14 residues. Germline values: CDR1 LGHNT, CDR2 FRNRAP.

The chain links TRBV27 to TRBJ2-3; 9 nucleotides align to TRBD2. CDR3 length: 16 amino acids. Germline V gene data show CDR1 as MNHEY and CDR2 as SMNVEV (reference sequence). Germline trimming cut 8 bases from V and 4 bases from J; bases unmatched to any gene: 13. For the CDR3, the DNA is TGTGCCAGCGGCGCAGGGGTAGCGGGAGTGTCAGATACGCAGTATTTT. Protein sequence: CASGAGVAGVSDTQYF.

The chain is built from TRBV29-1 and TRBJ1-1, with TRBD1 identical over 10 bases. CDR3 length equals 19 residues. CDR1 and CDR2 (germline): SQVTM, ANQGSEA. The junction had 14 bases not matched to a gene; V was cut back by 1 base and J by 0 bases. The CDR3 DNA follows: TGCAGCGTTGAAGTCGCCAGGACAGGGGGAGGGGTTATGAACACTGAAGCTTTCTTT. This translates into CSVEVARTGGGVMNTEAFF.

The rearrangement links TRBV5-1 to TRBJ2-5, with TRBD2 matching over 9 bases. This CDR3 is built from 15 residues. Germline V CDR1 and CDR2: SGHRS, YFSETQ. After removal of 1 base from V and 5 bases from J, the junction contained 6 bases not matched to a gene. CDR3 in amino acids: CASSLLAGTEETQYF. CDR3 nucleotides: TGCGCCAGCAGCTTGCTAGCGGGAACGGAGGAGACCCAGTACTTC.